This T cell receptor beta chain was sequenced during a study of blood T cell repertoires in COVID-19. At the level of the study: Italy, Spain and the United States were the sources of the convalescent and acute COVID-19 samples. T cells, B-cell-depleted T cells, or PBMCs provided the cDNA or gDNA that served as material.

Original handling: For nucleated cells, counts were estimated from reference gene primer amplification. The protocol was immunoSEQ multiplex PCR, while the TCRdb copy is restricted to in-frame clones and leaves out a portion. V and J calls and clone size are given by that table; D and trimming were obtained from the DNA. Of fewer than 65,000 clones in the sample, 90% were seen once. V lost 3 bases and J 0 bases, leaving 12 bases between the germline ends. CDR3 length: 16 residues. The germline V gene has CDR1 MNHEY and CDR2 SMNVEV (reference sequence). This sequence was found in a man aged 45-65 years with acute or convalescent COVID-19. Sample: peripheral blood. The chain has TRBV27 and TRBJ2-1; TRBD2 might be the D (5 bases). The CDR3 DNA reads as TGTGCCAGCAGTTTTAACCCGGGATACTCCTACAATGAGCAGTTCTTC. It encodes CASSFNPGYSYNEQFF.